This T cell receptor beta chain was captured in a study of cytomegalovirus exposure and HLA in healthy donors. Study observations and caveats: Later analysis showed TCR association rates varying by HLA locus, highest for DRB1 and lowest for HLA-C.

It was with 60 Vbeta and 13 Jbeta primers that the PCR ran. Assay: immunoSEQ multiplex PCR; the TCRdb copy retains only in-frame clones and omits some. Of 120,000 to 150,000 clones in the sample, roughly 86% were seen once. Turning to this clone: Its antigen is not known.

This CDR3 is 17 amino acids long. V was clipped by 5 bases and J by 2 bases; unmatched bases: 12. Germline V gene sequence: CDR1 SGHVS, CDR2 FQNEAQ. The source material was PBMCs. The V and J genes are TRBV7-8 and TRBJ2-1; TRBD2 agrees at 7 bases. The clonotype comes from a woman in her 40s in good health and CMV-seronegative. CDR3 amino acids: CASSHPEERDPYNEQFF. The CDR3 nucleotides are TGTGCCAGCAGCCACCCAGAGGAGCGGGACCCCTACAATGAGCAGTTCTTC.